This entry describes one T cell receptor beta chain. Its target is not known. Time point of the sample: after neoadjuvant nivolumab, at surgical resection. Patients were newly diagnosed with stage II-IVA oral cavity squamous cell carcinoma without prior systemic or radiation treatment. The entry originates in a study of neoadjuvant anti-PD-1 for oral cavity cancer. Study details: Before surgery, most patients got three to four biweekly 3 mg/kg nivolumab doses. Study results and limitations: With a few patients per group, TCR findings need larger cohorts.

CDR1 SNHLY and CDR2 FYNNEI come from the germline V gene. The CDR3 consists of 16 residues. V was trimmed by 4 bases and J by 6 bases, leaving 21 bases between them. Profiled with immunoSEQ multiplex PCR; TCRdb holds only in-frame clones, not every one. The sample contains around 70,000 clones, around 83% of which appear only once. The chain employs TRBV2 and TRBJ1-1; tentatively, D is TRBD1 (6 bases). The input for sequencing was PBMCs, taken after nivolumab (anti-PD-1) treatment. The receptor was isolated from a person aged 35-79 years with oral cavity squamous cell carcinoma. The CDR3 sequence: CASSGRQVLGYSEAFF. CDR3 bases: TGTGCCAGCAGTGGACGACAGGTTCTCGGGTATTCTGAAGCTTTCTTT.